Shown below are 27 T cell receptor beta chains from a single sample sequenced in a study of T cells in Graves' hyperthyroidism and ophthalmopathy. RNA transcripts provided the source from which TCR beta CDR3 regions were amplified. HTBI primers were the set used in a first-round RT-PCR of the TCR CDR3. In TCRdb, the multiplex PCR reads were re-called with MiXCR into one record per CDR3 protein. Of approximately 560,000 distinct CDR3 sequences listed, more than 15% were seen once; the top ten hold approximately 7%. Material: blood. The receptor source for this set is a woman aged 25 to 39 with Graves' hyperthyroidism.

Note on this clonotype: It may be a read error: a sequence one base away is much more abundant. This chain uses TRBV2 with TRBJ2-7, with TRBD1 as a possible D gene (6 bases). The length of the CDR3 is 14 residues. Germline CDR1 SNHLY, CDR2 FYNNEI. The DNA for the CDR3 is TGTGCCAACAGTGTGGAGACAGGTACCTACGAGCAGTACTTC. The encoded protein is CANSVETGTYEQYF.

The chain recombines TRBV20-1 with TRBJ2-2, with D possibly TRBD2 on 6 matching bases. Germline V gene sequence: CDR1 DFQATT, CDR2 SNEGSKA (reference sequence). The length of the CDR3 is 13 residues. The V end lost 5 bases, the J end lost 6 bases, and 13 bases lay between the germline ends. For the CDR3, the DNA is TGCAGTGCTCAACGGACTACGTCCGGGGAGCTGTTTTTT. It specifies CSAQRTTSGELFF.

There are many counts of this clonotype. The chain recombines TRBV7-3 with TRBJ2-1; 8 bases line up with TRBD2. V shed 4 bases, J shed 1 base, and the junction held 3 bases outside the gene matches. This CDR3 is 15 amino acids long. The germline V gene encodes CDR1 SGHTA and CDR2 FQGTGA. CDR3 nucleotides: TGTGCCAGCAGCTCGGGACTAGTTTCCTACAATGAGCAGTTCTTC. It is translated as CASSSGLVSYNEQFF.

This clonotype occurred a few times. The rearrangement uses TRBV27 and TRBJ2-7; D uncertain. This CDR3 comprises 12 residues. The V and J ends lost 3 bases and 7 bases respectively, with 10 bases between them. CDR1 and CDR2 from the germline V gene are MNHEY and SMNVEV (reference sequence). The CDR3 nucleotides are TGTGCCAGCAGTTTTCGCTTTGGGGAGCAGTACTTC. It yields the protein CASSFRFGEQYF.

This chain joins TRBV7-2 and TRBJ2-7, with 14 bases lining up with TRBD2. Unmatched junction bases numbered 9, after V lost 7 bases and J lost 4 bases. Germline V gene sequence: CDR1 SGHTA, CDR2 FQGNSA. The CDR3 loop spans 16 amino acids. The CDR3 region is CASNSSWTSGRYEQYF. The CDR3 region has the DNA TGTGCCAGCAACTCATCCTGGACTAGCGGGAGGTACGAGCAGTACTTC.

In this sample, this clonotype turned up many times. This rearrangement joins TRBV7-2 to TRBJ1-1; tentative D call: TRBD1 (6 bases). Germline V lookup: CDR1 SGHTA, CDR2 FQGNSA. This CDR3 is built from 16 residues. Trimming cost V 5 bases and J 4 bases, with 20 bases left between them. The CDR3, as DNA: TGTGCCAGCAGCACGACGGGGGGGCTCTGGAGCACTGAAGCTTTCTTT. Encoded protein: CASSTTGGLWSTEAFF.

The genes are TRBV7-6 and TRBJ2-7, with D hard to call. The CDR3 totals 12 residues. Deletions cut 5 bases from V and 5 bases from J, with 10 bases between. Germline lookup yields CDR1 SGHVS and CDR2 FNYEAQ. CDR3 residues: CASSPLGHEQYF. CDR3 DNA sequence: TGTGCCAGCAGCCCCCTTGGCCACGAGCAGTACTTC.

The chain carries TRBV13 and TRBJ2-2, with 8 bases aligning to TRBD1. The CDR3 runs to 17 residues. Germline V gene lookup returns CDR1 PRHDT and CDR2 FYEKMQ (reference sequence). Losses at the gene ends were 2 bases for V and 5 bases for J; bases not matched to a gene: 10. CDR3 sequence: CASSLSPGQGWTGELFF. CDR3 nucleotides: TGTGCCAGCAGCTTATCACCTGGACAGGGATGGACCGGGGAGCTGTTTTTT.

The chain joins TRBV20-1 to TRBJ1-5; 7 bases fit TRBD1. J lost 6 bases, V lost 3 bases, and 5 bases had no gene match. Germline CDR1 and CDR2: DFQATT and SNEGSKA (reference sequence). The CDR3 consists of 13 residues. This CDR3 is CSASKTGSQPQHF. CDR3 DNA sequence: TGCAGTGCTAGCAAGACAGGGTCTCAGCCCCAGCATTTT.

The chain has TRBV6-6 and TRBJ1-4; D may be TRBD1 (5 bases). Germline CDR1 reads MNHNY; CDR2 reads SVGAGI (reference sequence). The CDR3 consists of 17 residues. V shed 0 bases and J shed 7 bases, with 18 bases lying between them. The CDR3 loop reads CASSYSLDEGPGEKLFF. DNA of the CDR3: TGTGCCAGCAGTTACTCGTTAGACGAGGGGCCGGGTGAAAAACTGTTTTTT.

Many counts were recorded for this clonotype. This chain links TRBV19 with TRBJ2-1; 7 bases align to TRBD1. Losses at the gene ends were 2 bases for V and 1 base for J; bases not matched to a gene: 2. CDR1 is LNHDA and CDR2 is SQIVND in the germline V gene (reference sequence). The CDR3 sequence is 15 residues long. This CDR3 reads CASSIRDRSYNEQFF. CDR3 bases: TGTGCCAGTAGTATACGGGACAGATCCTACAATGAGCAGTTCTTC.

The sample holds many counts of this clonotype. The V and J genes are TRBV20-1 and TRBJ1-5, with 9 bases that match TRBD1. The CDR3 runs to 13 residues. The germline V gene encodes CDR1 DFQATT and CDR2 SNEGSKA (reference sequence). The V gene end was trimmed by 4 bases and the J gene end by 7 bases; junction bases not matched to a gene: 5. The CDR3 DNA reads TGCAGTGCTACGGGGACAGGGTGGCAGCCCCAGCATTTT. This translates into CSATGTGWQPQHF.

This clonotype was counted many times. The rearrangement joins TRBV20-1 to TRBJ1-4; the D is unclear. The CDR3 consists of 16 residues. CDR1 DFQATT and CDR2 SNEGSKA come from the germline V gene (reference sequence). Trimming stripped 0 bases from V and 0 bases from J, with 11 bases between. DNA of the CDR3: TGCAGTGCTAGAGATCCGAGAGAGGCAACTAATGAAAAACTGTTTTTT. Translating it yields CSARDPREATNEKLFF.

The table lists this clonotype with many counts. This chain uses TRBV5-1 with TRBJ2-3; 13 bases match TRBD2. The CDR3 is made up of 16 amino acids. J was trimmed by 6 bases and V by 0 bases; bases with no gene match: 4. Germline CDR1 SGHRS, CDR2 YFSETQ. The CDR3 bases are TGCGCCAGCAGCTTGGGGACTAGCGGGAGTCTCGATACGCAGTATTTT. Translating gives CASSLGTSGSLDTQYF. Variable domain in full (rest from reference TRBV5-1 and TRBJ2-3): KAGVTQTPRYLIKTRGQQVTLSCSPISGHRSVSWYQQTPGQGLQFLFEYFSETQRNKGNFPGRFSGRQFSNSRSEMNVSTLELGDSALYLCASSLGTSGSLDTQYFGPGTRLTVL.

This clonotype has more than one count but fewer than ten. V gene TRBV9 combines with J gene TRBJ1-1; D gene ambiguous. V was trimmed by 3 bases and J by 5 bases, leaving 11 bases between them. The CDR3 consists of 13 residues. Germline CDR1 and CDR2: SGDLS and YYNGEE. CDR3 bases: TGTGCCAGCAGCGGACCCATACGGACTGAAGCTTTCTTT. Protein sequence: CASSGPIRTEAFF. The full variable domain, in which reference TRBV9 and TRBJ1-1 provide the parts outside the CDR3, is DSGVTQTPKHLITATGQRVTLRCSPRSGDLSVYWYQQSLDQGLQFLIQYYNGEERAKGNILERFSAQQFPDLHSELNLSSLELGDSALYFCASSGPIRTEAFFGQGTRLTVV.

The V and J genes are TRBV20-1 and TRBJ2-7; 9 nucleotides agree with TRBD2. J gave up 5 bases and V 5 bases, and 10 bases lay outside the gene matches. The CDR3 is made up of 14 amino acids. CDR1 and CDR2 (germline): DFQATT, SNEGSKA (reference sequence). This CDR3 reads CSAFGGRADHEQYF. CDR3 bases: TGCAGTGCTTTCGGCGGGAGGGCCGACCACGAGCAGTACTTC.

The rearrangement links TRBV14 to TRBJ1-1; no definite D call. V gave up 2 bases and J gave up 1 base, with 17 bases separating them. CDR3 length: 17 residues. CDR1 and CDR2 (germline): SGHDN, FVKESK. The CDR3 bases are TGTGCCAGCAGCCAATTCACCTTGGTACGGAGGAACACTGAAGCTTTCTTT. This translates into CASSQFTLVRRNTEAFF.

This clonotype was detected many times. V and J are TRBV6-1 and TRBJ1-4; unclear D gene. V was clipped by 5 bases and J by 8 bases, with 15 bases between them. In germline, CDR1 is MNHNS, CDR2 SASEGT. The CDR3 runs to 14 residues. The chain's CDR3 is CASSTSSTWEKLFF. Written as DNA, the CDR3 is TGTGCCAGCAGTACTTCATCGACGTGGGAAAAACTGTTTTTT.

This clonotype has a count of ten or more. V gene TRBV20-1 combines with J gene TRBJ1-2; D not resolved. CDR3 size: 13 residues. Germline lookup yields CDR1 DFQATT and CDR2 SNEGSKA (reference sequence). Trimming removed 4 bases from V and 5 bases from J, with 14 bases in between. The CDR3, as DNA: TGCAGTGCTAAACAGAGGGTTGGGTATGGCTACACCTTC. It specifies CSAKQRVGYGYTF.

The chain joins TRBV28 to TRBJ2-5, with D perhaps assigned TRBD1 or TRBD2 (5 bases each). Germline V gives CDR1 MDHEN, CDR2 SYDVKM. V gave up 5 bases and J gave up 5 bases, with 21 bases separating them. CDR3 length: 16 residues. The CDR3 region is CASSLPNGDGGETQYF. The CDR3 region has the DNA TGTGCCAGCAGTCTTCCCAACGGGGACGGCGGCGAGACCCAGTACTTC.

The chain recombines TRBV20-1 with TRBJ2-7; 13 bases line up with TRBD2. The CDR3 covers 18 residues. Trimming cost V 2 bases and J 0 bases; bases outside gene matches: 10. Germline V gene sequence: CDR1 DFQATT, CDR2 SNEGSKA (reference sequence). The CDR3 spells CSARPPGLAGRGSYEQYF. The CDR3 region has the DNA TGCAGTGCTAGACCCCCGGGACTAGCGGGACGAGGCTCCTACGAGCAGTACTTC.

This clonotype has only a few counts. The rearrangement uses TRBV7-2 and TRBJ2-1; D is unresolved. Deletions cut 1 base from V and 9 bases from J, with 7 bases between. The CDR3 sequence is 12 residues long. Germline assignment: CDR1 SGHTA and CDR2 FQGNSA. CDR3 sequence: CASSLGPFEQFF. CDR3 nucleotide sequence: TGTGCCAGCAGCTTAGGTCCGTTTGAGCAGTTCTTC.

This rearrangement joins TRBV7-6 to TRBJ2-7; no definite D call. Germline V gene data show CDR1 as SGHVS and CDR2 as FNYEAQ. CDR3 length: 14 residues. Trimming shortened V by 3 bases and J by 7 bases, and 16 bases separated the two germline ends. In nucleotides, the CDR3 is TGTGCCAGCAGCTTTCGGCAGGATTCTGTGGAGCAGTACTTC. This translates into CASSFRQDSVEQYF. Full variable domain (missing parts from reference TRBV7-6 and TRBJ2-7): GAGVSQSPRYKVTKRGQDVALRCDPISGHVSLYWYRQALGQGPEFLTYFNYEAQQDKSGLPNDRFSAERPEGSISTLTIQRTEQRDSAMYRCASSFRQDSVEQYFGPGTRLTVT.

The V and J genes are TRBV4-1 and TRBJ2-7; D unresolved. With 1 base removed from V and 4 bases from J, the gap between germline ends came to 14 bases. CDR3 length: 15 residues. Germline V gives CDR1 MGHRA, CDR2 YSYEKL. The CDR3 DNA follows: TGCGCCAGCAGCCAAGCGGTCGCGACCGTGTACGAGCAGTACTTC. Amino acid sequence: CASSQAVATVYEQYF.

This clonotype was seen ten or more times. This sequence joins TRBV7-9 and TRBJ2-7; 15 bases are a match to TRBD2. The CDR3 sequence is 15 residues long. Losses at the gene ends were 5 bases for V and 4 bases for J; bases not matched to a gene: 3. Per the germline V gene, CDR1 is SEHNR and CDR2 is FQNEAQ (reference sequence). CDR3 region: CASSAGTSGRYEQYF. The CDR3 nucleotides read TGTGCCAGCAGCGCCGGGACTAGCGGGAGGTACGAGCAGTACTTC.

At least ten counts were recorded for this clonotype. This chain joins TRBV29-1 and TRBJ2-1; 10 bases are shared with TRBD1. Germline V gene sequence: CDR1 SQVTM, CDR2 ANQGSEA. J lost 7 bases, V lost 2 bases, and 8 bases had no gene match. CDR3 size: 15 residues. The CDR3 spells CSVEPRTGGLNEQFF. The CDR3 bases are TGCAGCGTTGAACCCAGGACAGGGGGTCTAAATGAGCAGTTCTTC.

This chain uses TRBV29-1 with TRBJ1-2; no firm D call. The CDR3 contains 15 residues. Trimming took off 0 bases at V and 4 bases at J, with 15 bases between the two ends. The germline V gene has CDR1 SQVTM and CDR2 ANQGSEA. Here the CDR3 reads CSVEEASRRGYGYTF. The CDR3 DNA follows: TGCAGCGTTGAAGAAGCTAGCCGTCGGGGCTATGGCTACACCTTC.